The clone carrying this T cell receptor beta chain was seen a few times. The antigen is not known. This CDR3 spans 14 amino acids. The J segment lost 1 base and the V segment lost 7 bases, leaving 5 bases of the junction unmatched. Per the germline V gene, CDR1 is SQVTM and CDR2 is ANQGSEA. One entry per CDR3 protein results from TCRdb running MiXCR on the 5' RACE reads. The table lists hundreds of thousands of distinct CDR3 sequences, 9% to 15% of them singletons. The entry originates in a study of T cells after yellow fever vaccination. General observations from the study: Reappearance after the booster was observed for most primary-vaccination clones (about 96% CD4, about 91% CD8).

J is TRBJ2-2 and V is TRBV29-1, with TRBD1 matching over 8 bases. The material sequenced was PBMCs, taken on the day of the yellow fever booster vaccination. This TCR derives from a man under 40 who received the YFV17D yellow fever vaccine. DNA of the CDR3: TGCAGCGGACCCAGGGGGCGGAACACCGGGGAGCTGTTTTTT. This encodes CSGPRGRNTGELFF.